The clone carrying this T cell receptor (beta chain) was observed a handful of times. The data belong to a study of patients and donors after allogeneic stem cell transplantation. TCRdb reprocessed the RT-PCR reads with MiXCR, giving one entry per CDR3 protein. The repertoire has roughly 250,000 distinct CDR3 sequences, 14% of them found once; the top ten carry around a tenth. After removal of 5 bases from V and 4 bases from J, the junction contained 10 bases not matched to a gene. CDR3 length: 15 amino acids. Germline V lookup: CDR1 SGHAT, CDR2 FQNNGV. This receptor was identified in a human donor who was either an allogeneic HSCT recipient or a stem cell or donor lymphocyte infusion donor (not recorded which). It is not recorded whose cells these are; they may come from a transplant donor. The rearrangement joins TRBV11-2 to TRBJ2-5, with TRBD2 identical over 7 bases. The material sequenced was blood, either unsorted or a sorted T cell fraction (not recorded which). CDR3 sequence reads: CASSGWGGKGETQYF. The CDR3 region has the DNA TGTGCCAGCAGCGGCTGGGGGGGGAAGGGAGAGACCCAGTACTTC. The entire variable domain, with the rest obtained from reference TRBV11-2 and TRBJ2-5, is as follows: EAGVAQSPRYKIIEKRQSVAFWCNPISGHATLYWYQQILGQGPKLLIQFQNNGVVDDSQLPKDRFSAERLKGVDSTLKIQPAKLEDSAVYLCASSGWGGKGETQYFGPGTRLLVL.